The entry below gives a single T cell receptor beta chain sequence along with its context. Its specificity is not known. Primers for the PCR totalled 60 Vbeta and 13 Jbeta. The table came from immunoSEQ multiplex PCR; TCRdb's copy has only in-frame clones and leaves some out. The table lists 150,000 or so clones, about 80% of them singletons. The sample is drawn from a study of cytomegalovirus exposure and HLA in healthy donors. Study overall: Earlier results showed 90 million to 120 million unique TCR beta sequences derived from around 170 million T cells. Study-level points and caveats: The Asian-associated ancestry cluster reportedly had fewer N-insertions than the roughly 720-donor mean in a later analysis.

This CDR3 has 15 amino acids. From germline, CDR1 is LGHNA and CDR2 YNFKEQ. V gave up 0 bases and J gave up 1 base, with 10 bases separating them. Sequencing was performed on PBMCs. The clonotype originates from a female donor in good health and CMV-seronegative. The chain has TRBV4-2 and TRBJ2-7; D is unclear. CDR3: CASSQDPRSSYEQYF. Here the CDR3 DNA reads TGTGCCAGCAGCCAAGATCCTCGGTCGTCCTACGAGCAGTACTTC.